This TCR beta chain comes out of a study of STAT5B mutations in CD4+ large granular lymphocyte leukemia. This clone was picked up a small number of times. The germline V gene has CDR1 SGHTA and CDR2 FQGTGA. The J segment lost 2 bases and the V segment lost 4 bases, leaving 7 bases of the junction unmatched. The CDR3 has 15 residues. This table comes from immunoSEQ multiplex PCR, and its TCRdb copy is limited to in-frame clones, with some not included. The profile covers around 37,000 clones, with more than 60% appearing a single time and around 0.5% taken by the ten largest. The genes are TRBV7-3 and TRBJ2-5, with TRBD2 matching 7 bases. This sequence was found in a human donor in good health. The specimen sequenced was CD4+ T cells from blood buffy coats. CDR3 sequence reads: CASSSAGVGQETQYF. DNA of the CDR3: TGTGCCAGCAGCTCCGCGGGAGTTGGGCAAGAGACCCAGTACTTC. Together with reference TRBV7-3 and TRBJ2-5, the CDR3 gives the full variable domain: GAGVSQTPSNKVTEKGKYVELRCDPISGHTALYWYRQSLGQGPEFLIYFQGTGAADDSGLPNDRFFAVRPEGSVSTLKIQRTERGDSAVYLCASSSAGVGQETQYFGPGTRLLVL.